The present T cell receptor (beta chain) was sequenced within a study of blood T cell repertoires in COVID-19 (TCRdb year 2020). For the study in its entirety: Samples from collaborators originated in the United States, Italy and Spain and spanned both the acute and convalescent phases of COVID-19. The prospective study material was composed of cDNA or gDNA derived from T cells, B-cell-depleted T cells, or PBMCs. The repertoires were released in a freely available public database meant as a resource for research on the immune response to SARS-CoV-2. Sample metadata almost always included a de-identified subject ID, COVID-19 status, age in years and sex. The samples were drawn from two sources: the first 160 participants of the ongoing ImmuneRACE study, and some 1,300 subjects contributed by 6 global collaborators. HLA class I and class II types, where available, came from metadata supplied by the sample provider rather than from assay-based typing. Subjects who had been exposed to COVID-19, were actively infected with it, or had recovered from it provided the deeply sampled blood TCRbeta repertoires that made up the dataset.

Overall study results and their limits: The amount of clinical and demographic metadata varied by source and participant and was provided uncurated.

A word on this clone: Its antigen target is currently unknown. Base qualities were left out, and no much larger clone turns up one base away.

The germline V gene encodes CDR1 SGHTA and CDR2 FQGTGA. Its CDR3 holds 15 amino acids, cysteine through phenylalanine. The DNA shown is the 45-base CDR3, in frame from base 1. Clipping removes 5 bases from V and 5 bases from J, with 5 as the unmatched junction base count. TCRbeta CDR3 regions were amplified from genomic DNA by means of the immunoSEQ Assay, a bias-controlled multiplex PCR. The study's processing was this. The number of nucleated cells in each sample was estimated by amplification of reference gene primers within the assay. Sequence reads were collapsed and filtered to measure the absolute abundance of every unique TCRbeta CDR3 rearrangement. For each sample, productive Simpson clonality was calculated as the square root of Simpson's diversity index over productive rearrangements. In its TCRdb copy, this immuneACCESS table keeps in-frame sequences only and misses some clones. Where compared with another copy, unresolved V genes explain less than half of these, and the others have no known cause. The V and J calls and the clone size are those of that table, but D and trimming were determined from the DNA. Present in this sample are 200,000 to 300,000 clones, around 87% of which were seen just once. More than 2.5% of the sample rests with the top ten.

Another Seattle source contributed samples from volunteer blood donors who had recovered from COVID-19. The collaborating institutions used their own protocols to collect whole blood in K2EDTA tubes. For TCRbeta analysis, collaborators shipped samples as frozen whole blood, isolated PBMCs, or DNA extracted from either of those sample types. The sequence was obtained from a woman in her 30s who had recovered from COVID-19. The sequencing sample was made of peripheral blood. The rearrangement joined TRBV7-3 to TRBJ2-3; 12 nucleotides in the junction match TRBD2. The DNA sequence is given as TGTGCCAGCAGCCTAGCGGGGGGGCCTCGAGATACGCAGTATTTT. Its amino acids are CASSLAGGPRDTQYF.